This T cell receptor beta chain was sequenced during a study of cytomegalovirus exposure and HLA in healthy donors. This clone is a singleton in its sample. Its antigen remains unknown. Primers included in the PCR were 60 Vbeta and 13 Jbeta primers. Assay: immunoSEQ multiplex PCR; the TCRdb copy retains only in-frame clones and omits some. The table lists 130,000 to 150,000 clones, over 70% of them singletons. Study outcomes and limitations: It was taken for granted in presence/absence analyses that sequencing depth across donors was roughly uniform.

Samples came from healthy bone marrow donors. The sequence was obtained from a man in his thirties or forties in good health and CMV-seropositive. Source material: PBMCs.

In DNA, the CDR3 is TGTGCCAGCAGTTTAAGGAGGTACAATGAGCAGTTCTTC. Its translation: CASSLRRYNEQFF. J is TRBJ2-1 and V is TRBV27; maybe TRBD2 (5 bases). Germline V CDR1 and CDR2: MNHEY, SMNVEV (reference sequence). The CDR3 runs to 13 residues. Trimming pared 2 bases from V and 4 bases from J, leaving 6 bases between.